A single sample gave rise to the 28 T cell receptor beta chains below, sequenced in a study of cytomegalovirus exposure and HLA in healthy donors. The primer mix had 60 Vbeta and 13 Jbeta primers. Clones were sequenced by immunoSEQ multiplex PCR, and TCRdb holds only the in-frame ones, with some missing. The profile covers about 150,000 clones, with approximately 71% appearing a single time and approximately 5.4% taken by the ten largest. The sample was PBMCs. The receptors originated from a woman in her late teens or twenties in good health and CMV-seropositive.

CDR3 coding DNA: TGTGCCAGCAGCTTACTAGCGGGCGGGGAGACCCAGTACTTC. This gives the protein CASSLLAGGETQYF. V gene TRBV11-2 combines with J gene TRBJ2-5; 8 bases are a match to TRBD2. The CDR3 contains 14 residues. Germline CDR1 and CDR2: SGHAT and FQNNGV. Trimming at V came to 2 bases and at J to 5 bases, leaving 4 bases not matched to a gene.

CDR3 amino acids: CATSGAGELFF. The CDR3 DNA sequence: TGTGCCACCTCGGGGGCCGGGGAGCTGTTTTTT. The chain couples TRBV27 to TRBJ2-2; weak D call: TRBD2 (6 bases). The germline CDR1 and CDR2 sequences are MNHEY and SMNVEV (reference sequence). This CDR3 is 11 amino acids long. Trimming cost V 10 bases and J 6 bases, with 9 bases left between them.

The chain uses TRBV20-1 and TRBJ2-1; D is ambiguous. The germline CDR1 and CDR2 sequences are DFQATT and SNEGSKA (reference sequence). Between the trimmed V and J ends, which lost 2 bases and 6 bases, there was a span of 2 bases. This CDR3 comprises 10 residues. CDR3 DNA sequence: TGCAGTGCTAGACTCAATGAGCAGTTCTTC. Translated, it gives CSARLNEQFF.

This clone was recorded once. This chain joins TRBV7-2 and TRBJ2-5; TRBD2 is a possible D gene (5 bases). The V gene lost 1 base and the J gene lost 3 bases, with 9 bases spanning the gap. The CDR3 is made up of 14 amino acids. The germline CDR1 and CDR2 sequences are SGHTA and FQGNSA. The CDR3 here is CASSLGRRKETQYF. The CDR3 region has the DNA TGTGCCAGCAGCTTAGGGAGGAGGAAAGAGACCCAGTACTTC.

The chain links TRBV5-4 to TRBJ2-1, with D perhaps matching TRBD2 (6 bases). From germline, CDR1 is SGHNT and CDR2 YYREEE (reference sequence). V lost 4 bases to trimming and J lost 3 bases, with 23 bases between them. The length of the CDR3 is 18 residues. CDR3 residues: CASSQAGTSVRDYNEQFF. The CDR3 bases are TGTGCCAGCAGCCAGGCCGGGACTTCCGTTCGAGACTACAATGAGCAGTTCTTC.

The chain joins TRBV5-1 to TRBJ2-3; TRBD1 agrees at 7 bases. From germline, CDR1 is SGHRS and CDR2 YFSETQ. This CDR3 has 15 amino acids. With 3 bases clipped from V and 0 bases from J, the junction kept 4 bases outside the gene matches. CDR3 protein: CASSWGQTSTDTQYF. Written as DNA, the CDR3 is TGCGCCAGCAGCTGGGGACAGACTAGCACAGATACGCAGTATTTT.

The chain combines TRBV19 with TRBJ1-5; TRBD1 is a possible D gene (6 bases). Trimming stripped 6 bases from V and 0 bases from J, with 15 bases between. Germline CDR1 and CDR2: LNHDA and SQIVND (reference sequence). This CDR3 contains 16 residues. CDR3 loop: CASRYRAAYSNQPQHF. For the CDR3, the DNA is TGTGCCAGTAGATACAGGGCCGCCTATAGCAATCAGCCCCAGCATTTT.

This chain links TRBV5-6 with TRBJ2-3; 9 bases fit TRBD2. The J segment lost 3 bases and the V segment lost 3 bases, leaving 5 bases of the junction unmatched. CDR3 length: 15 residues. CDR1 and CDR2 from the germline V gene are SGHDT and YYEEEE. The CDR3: CASSWGAGGTDTQYF. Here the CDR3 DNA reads TGTGCCAGCAGCTGGGGGGCGGGGGGGACAGATACGCAGTATTTT.

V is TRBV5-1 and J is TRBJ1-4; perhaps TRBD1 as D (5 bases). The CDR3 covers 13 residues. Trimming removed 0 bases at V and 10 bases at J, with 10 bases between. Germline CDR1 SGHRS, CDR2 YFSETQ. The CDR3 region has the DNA TGCGCCAGCAGCTTGGCCAGGGAGGGAAAACTGTTTTTT. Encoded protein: CASSLAREGKLFF.

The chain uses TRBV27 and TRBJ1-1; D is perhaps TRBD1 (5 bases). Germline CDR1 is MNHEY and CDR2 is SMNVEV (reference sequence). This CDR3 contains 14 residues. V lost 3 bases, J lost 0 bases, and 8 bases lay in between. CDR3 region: CASSFDSMNTEAFF. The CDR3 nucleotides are TGTGCCAGCAGTTTCGACAGCATGAACACTGAAGCTTTCTTT.

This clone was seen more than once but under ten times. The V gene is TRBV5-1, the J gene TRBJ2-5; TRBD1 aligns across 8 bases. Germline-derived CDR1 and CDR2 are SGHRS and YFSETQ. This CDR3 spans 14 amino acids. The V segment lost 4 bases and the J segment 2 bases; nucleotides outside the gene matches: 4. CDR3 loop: CASSIGQGQETQYF. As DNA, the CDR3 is TGCGCCAGCAGCATCGGACAGGGACAAGAGACCCAGTACTTC.

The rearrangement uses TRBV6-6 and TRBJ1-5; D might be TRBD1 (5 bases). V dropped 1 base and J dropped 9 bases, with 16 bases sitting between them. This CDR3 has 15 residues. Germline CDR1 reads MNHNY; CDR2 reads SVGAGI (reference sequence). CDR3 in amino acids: CASSYFDSALGPQHF. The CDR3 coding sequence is TGTGCCAGCAGTTACTTTGACAGCGCCCTAGGGCCCCAGCATTTT.

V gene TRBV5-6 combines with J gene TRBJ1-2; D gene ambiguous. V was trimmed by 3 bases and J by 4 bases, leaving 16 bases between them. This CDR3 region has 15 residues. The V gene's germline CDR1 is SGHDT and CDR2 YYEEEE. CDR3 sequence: CASSSWRAGLYGYTF. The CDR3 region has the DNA TGTGCCAGCAGCTCCTGGAGGGCAGGACTCTATGGCTACACCTTC.

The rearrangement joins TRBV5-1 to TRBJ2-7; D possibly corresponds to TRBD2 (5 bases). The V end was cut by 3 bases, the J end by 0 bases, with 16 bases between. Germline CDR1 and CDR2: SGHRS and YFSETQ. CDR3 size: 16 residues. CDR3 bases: TGCGCCAGCAGCTCCACCCGGGGAATACCCTCCTACGAGCAGTACTTC. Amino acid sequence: CASSSTRGIPSYEQYF.

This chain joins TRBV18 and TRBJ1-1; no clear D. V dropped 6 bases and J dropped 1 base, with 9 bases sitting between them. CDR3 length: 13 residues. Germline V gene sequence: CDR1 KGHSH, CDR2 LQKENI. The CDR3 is CASSLTENTEAFF. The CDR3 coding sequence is TGTGCCAGCTCCCTGACTGAGAACACTGAAGCTTTCTTT.

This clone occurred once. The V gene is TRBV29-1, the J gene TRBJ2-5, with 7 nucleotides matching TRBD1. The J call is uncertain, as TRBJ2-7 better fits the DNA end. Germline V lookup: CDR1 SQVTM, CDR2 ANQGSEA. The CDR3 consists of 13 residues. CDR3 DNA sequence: TGCAGCGTTGAAGGGACAGGTTACGACGAGCAGTACTTC. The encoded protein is CSVEGTGYDEQYF.

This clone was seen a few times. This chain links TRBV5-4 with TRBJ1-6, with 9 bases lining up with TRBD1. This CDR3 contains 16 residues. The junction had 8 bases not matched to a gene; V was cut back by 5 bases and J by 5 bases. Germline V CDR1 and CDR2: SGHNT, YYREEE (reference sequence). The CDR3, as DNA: TGTGCCAGCAGTCGCCGGGACAGGGACCATAATTCACCCCTCCACTTT. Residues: CASSRRDRDHNSPLHF.

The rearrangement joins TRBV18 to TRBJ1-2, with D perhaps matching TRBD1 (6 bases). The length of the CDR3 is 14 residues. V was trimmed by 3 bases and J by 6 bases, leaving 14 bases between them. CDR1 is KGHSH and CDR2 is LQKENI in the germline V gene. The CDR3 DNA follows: TGTGCCAGCTCACCTTGGCAGGGGAAGGATGGCTACACCTTC. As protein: CASSPWQGKDGYTF.

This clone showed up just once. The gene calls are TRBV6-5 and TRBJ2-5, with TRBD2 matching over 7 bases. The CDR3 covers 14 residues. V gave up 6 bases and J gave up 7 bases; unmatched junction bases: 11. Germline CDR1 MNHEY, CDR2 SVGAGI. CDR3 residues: CASSRLSGEGTQYF. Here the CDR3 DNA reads TGTGCCAGCAGCCGACTCTCCGGGGAGGGGACCCAGTACTTC.

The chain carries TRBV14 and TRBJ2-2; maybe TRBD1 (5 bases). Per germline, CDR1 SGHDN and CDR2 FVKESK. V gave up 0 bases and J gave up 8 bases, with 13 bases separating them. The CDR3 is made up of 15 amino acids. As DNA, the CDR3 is TGTGCCAGCAGCCAAGAGAACAGGTGGTCAGGGGAGCTGTTTTTT. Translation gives CASSQENRWSGELFF.

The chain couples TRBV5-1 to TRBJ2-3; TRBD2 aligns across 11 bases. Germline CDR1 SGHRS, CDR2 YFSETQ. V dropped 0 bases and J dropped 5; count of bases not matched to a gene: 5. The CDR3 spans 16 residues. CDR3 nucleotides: TGCGCCAGCAGCTTGGATAGCGGGGGGGCGGGAGATACGCAGTATTTT. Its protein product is CASSLDSGGAGDTQYF.

As DNA, the CDR3 is TGTGCCAGCAGCTTAGGCTCCACAGGGATCGGGGAAAAACTGTTTTTT. This sequence encodes CASSLGSTGIGEKLFF. The gene calls are TRBV11-2 and TRBJ1-4, with a possible D match to TRBD1 (6 bases). V was cut by 1 base and J by 8 bases, with 17 bases left in between. This CDR3 is built from 16 residues. Germline CDR1 is SGHAT and CDR2 is FQNNGV.

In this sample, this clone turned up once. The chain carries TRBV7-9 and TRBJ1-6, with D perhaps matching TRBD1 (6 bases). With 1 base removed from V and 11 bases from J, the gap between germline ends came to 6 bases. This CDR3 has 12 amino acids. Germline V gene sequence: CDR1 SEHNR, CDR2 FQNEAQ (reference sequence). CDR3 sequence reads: CASSLEGAPLHF. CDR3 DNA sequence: TGTGCCAGCAGCTTAGAGGGGGCACCCCTCCACTTT. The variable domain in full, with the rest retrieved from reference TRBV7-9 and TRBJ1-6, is DTGVSQNPRHKITKRGQNVTFRCDPISEHNRLYWYRQTLGQGPEFLTYFQNEAQLEKSRLLSDRFSAERPKGSFSTLEIQRTEQGDSAMYLCASSLEGAPLHFGNGTRLTVT.

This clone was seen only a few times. This chain's CDR3 is CASSAPGGDNYGYTF. The CDR3 DNA sequence: TGTGCCAGCAGCGCCCCCGGGGGGGACAACTATGGCTACACCTTC. The V gene is TRBV9, the J gene TRBJ1-2; TRBD1 is a possible D gene (5 bases). The CDR3 contains 15 residues. Germline CDR1 reads SGDLS; CDR2 reads YYNGEE. Between the trimmed V and J ends, which lost 3 bases and 2 bases, there was a span of 14 bases.

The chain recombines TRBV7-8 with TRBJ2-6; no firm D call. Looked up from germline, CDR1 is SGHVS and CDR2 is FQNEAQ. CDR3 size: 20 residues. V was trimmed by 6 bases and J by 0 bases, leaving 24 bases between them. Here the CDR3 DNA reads TGTGCCAGCAGACCGCCCTGGTGGGCACAAACGTTCTCTGGGGCCAACGTCCTGACTTTC. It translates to CASRPPWWAQTFSGANVLTF.

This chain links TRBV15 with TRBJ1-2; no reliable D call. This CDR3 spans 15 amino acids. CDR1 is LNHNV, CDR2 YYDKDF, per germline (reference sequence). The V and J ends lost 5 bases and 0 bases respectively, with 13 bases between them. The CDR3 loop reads CATSPIGGPNYGYTF. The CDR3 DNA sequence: TGTGCCACCAGCCCCATTGGAGGGCCTAACTATGGCTACACCTTC.

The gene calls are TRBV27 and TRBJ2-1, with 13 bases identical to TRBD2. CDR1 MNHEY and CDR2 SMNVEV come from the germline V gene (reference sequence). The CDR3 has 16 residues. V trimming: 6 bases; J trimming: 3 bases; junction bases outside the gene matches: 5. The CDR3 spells CASRRLAGGLYNEQFF. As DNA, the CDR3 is TGTGCCAGCAGGCGACTAGCGGGGGGACTCTACAATGAGCAGTTCTTC.

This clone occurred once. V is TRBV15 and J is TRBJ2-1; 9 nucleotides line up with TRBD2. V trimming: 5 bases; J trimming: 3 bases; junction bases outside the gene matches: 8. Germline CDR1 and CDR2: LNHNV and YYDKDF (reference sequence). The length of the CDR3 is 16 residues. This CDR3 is CATSPGSGGGYNEQFF. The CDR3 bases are TGTGCCACCAGCCCGGGTAGCGGGGGAGGCTACAATGAGCAGTTCTTC.